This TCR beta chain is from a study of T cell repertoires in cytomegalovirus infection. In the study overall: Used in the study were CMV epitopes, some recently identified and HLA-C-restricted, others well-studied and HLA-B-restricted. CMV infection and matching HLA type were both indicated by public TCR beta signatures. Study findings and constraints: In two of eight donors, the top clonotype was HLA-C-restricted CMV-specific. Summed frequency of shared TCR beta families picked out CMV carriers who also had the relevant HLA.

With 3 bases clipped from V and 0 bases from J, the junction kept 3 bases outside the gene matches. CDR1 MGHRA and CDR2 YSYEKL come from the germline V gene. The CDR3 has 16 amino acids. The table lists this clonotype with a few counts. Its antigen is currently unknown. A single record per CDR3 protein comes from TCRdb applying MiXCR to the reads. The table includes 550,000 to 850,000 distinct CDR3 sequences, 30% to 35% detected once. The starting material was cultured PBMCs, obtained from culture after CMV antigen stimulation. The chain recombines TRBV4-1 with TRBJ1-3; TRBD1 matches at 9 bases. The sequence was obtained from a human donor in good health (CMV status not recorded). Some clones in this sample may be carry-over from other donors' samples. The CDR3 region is CASSQPGQGSGNTIYF. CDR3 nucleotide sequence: TGCGCCAGCAGCCAGCCGGGACAGGGCTCTGGAAACACCATATATTTT.